The sequence of this TCR beta chain was determined in a study of blood T cell repertoires in COVID-19. Study in general: Samples of COVID-19 (acute and convalescent) were obtained from the United States, Italy and Spain. The analysed material was cDNA or gDNA that came from T cells, B-cell-depleted T cells, or PBMCs.

Study processing details: Estimated nucleated cell counts came from reference gene primer amplification. The repertoire was sequenced with immunoSEQ multiplex PCR; TCRdb's copy has only in-frame clones and lacks some. V and J calls and clone size follow that table, whereas D and trimming were derived from the DNA. The sample lists roughly 80,000 clones, approximately 76% occurring once. Trimming removed 1 base at V and 8 bases at J, with 11 bases between. This CDR3 region has 13 residues. Germline CDR1 SQVTM, CDR2 ANQGSEA. The origin of this receptor is a man aged 70-80 years with active or convalescent COVID-19. Material for sequencing was peripheral blood. The chain joins TRBV29-1 to TRBJ1-4, with a possible D match to TRBD1 (5 bases). The CDR3 loop reads CSVEVGTREKLFF. CDR3 nucleotides: TGCAGCGTTGAAGTTGGGACTAGGGAAAAACTGTTTTTT. Filled out from reference TRBV29-1 and TRBJ1-4, the complete variable domain reads SAVISQKPSRDICQRGTSLTIQCQVDSQVTMMFWYRQQPGQSLTLIATANQGSEATYESGFVIDKFPISRPNLTFSTLTVSNMSPEDSSIYLCSVEVGTREKLFFGSGTQLSVL.